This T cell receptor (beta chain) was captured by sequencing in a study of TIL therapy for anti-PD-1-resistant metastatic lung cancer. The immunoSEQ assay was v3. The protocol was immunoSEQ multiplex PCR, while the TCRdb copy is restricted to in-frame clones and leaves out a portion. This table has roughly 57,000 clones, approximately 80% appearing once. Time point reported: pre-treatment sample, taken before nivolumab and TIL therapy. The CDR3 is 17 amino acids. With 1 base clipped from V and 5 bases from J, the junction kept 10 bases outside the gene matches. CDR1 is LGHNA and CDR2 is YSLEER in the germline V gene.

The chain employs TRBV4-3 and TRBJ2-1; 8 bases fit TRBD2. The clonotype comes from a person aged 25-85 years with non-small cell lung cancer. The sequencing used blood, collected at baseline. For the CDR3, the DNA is TGCGCCAGCAGCCAAGCGACCGGGACTAGGCTCAACAATGAGCAGTTCTTC. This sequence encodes CASSQATGTRLNNEQFF.